The clone carrying this T cell receptor beta chain was counted between two and nine times. The data belong to a study of blood T cell repertoires in COVID-19. Study background: Acute and convalescent COVID-19 specimens originated in the United States, Italy and Spain.

CDR1 is SEHNR and CDR2 is FQNEAQ in the germline V gene (reference sequence). V was trimmed by 2 bases and J by 0 bases, leaving 7 bases between them. This CDR3 is 14 amino acids long. Authors' analysis steps: The assay estimated nucleated cells by amplifying reference gene primers. Some clones are missing from TCRdb's copy, which holds only in-frame ones; the method was immunoSEQ multiplex PCR. Clonal size and the V and J genes are those of that table, whereas D and trimming came from the DNA. Of approximately 670,000 clones in the sample, 80% to 90% are singletons; the top ten hold under 0.3%. The clonotype originates from a woman aged 18-35 years with acute or convalescent COVID-19. V usage is TRBV7-9 and J usage is TRBJ1-2; D uncertain. The sample comprised peripheral blood. This CDR3 is CASSLFGPNYGYTF. The CDR3 coding sequence is TGTGCCAGCAGCTTATTTGGGCCTAACTATGGCTACACCTTC.